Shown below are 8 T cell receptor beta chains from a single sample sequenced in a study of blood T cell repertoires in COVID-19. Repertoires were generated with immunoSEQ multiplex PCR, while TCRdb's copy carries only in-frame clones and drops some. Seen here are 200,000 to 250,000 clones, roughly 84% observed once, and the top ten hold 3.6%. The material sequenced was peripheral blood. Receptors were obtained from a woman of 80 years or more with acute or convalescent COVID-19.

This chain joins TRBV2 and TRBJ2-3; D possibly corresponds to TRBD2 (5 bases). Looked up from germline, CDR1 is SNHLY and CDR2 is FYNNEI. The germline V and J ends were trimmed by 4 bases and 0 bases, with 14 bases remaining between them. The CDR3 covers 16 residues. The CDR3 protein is CASSAFRGASTDTQYF. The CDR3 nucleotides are TGTGCCAGCAGTGCTTTCCGGGGAGCTAGCACAGATACGCAGTATTTT.

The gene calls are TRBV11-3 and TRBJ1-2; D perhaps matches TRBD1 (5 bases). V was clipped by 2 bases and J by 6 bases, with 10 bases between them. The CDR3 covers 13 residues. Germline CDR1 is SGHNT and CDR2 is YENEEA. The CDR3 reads CASSLSPRDGYTF. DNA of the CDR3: TGTGCCAGCAGCTTAAGCCCCAGGGATGGCTACACCTTC.

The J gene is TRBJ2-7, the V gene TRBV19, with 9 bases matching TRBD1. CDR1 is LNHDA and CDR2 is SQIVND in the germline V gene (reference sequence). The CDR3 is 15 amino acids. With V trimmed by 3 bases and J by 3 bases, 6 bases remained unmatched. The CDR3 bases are TGTGCCAGTAGTATGAGTACAGGGGGCTTCTACGAGCAGTACTTC. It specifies CASSMSTGGFYEQYF.

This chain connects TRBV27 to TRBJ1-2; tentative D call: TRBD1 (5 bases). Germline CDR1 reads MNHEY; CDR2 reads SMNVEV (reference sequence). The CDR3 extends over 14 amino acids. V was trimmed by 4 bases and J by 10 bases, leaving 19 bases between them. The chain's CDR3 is CASSSLTGLWNYTF. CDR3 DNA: TGTGCCAGCAGTTCTTTAACGGGACTCTGGAACTACACCTTC.

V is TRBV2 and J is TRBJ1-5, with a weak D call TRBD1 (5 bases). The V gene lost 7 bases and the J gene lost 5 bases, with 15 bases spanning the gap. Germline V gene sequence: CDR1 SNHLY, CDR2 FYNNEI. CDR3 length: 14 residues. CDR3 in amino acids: CASTLGAGDQPQHF. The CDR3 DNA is TGTGCCAGCACCCTTGGGGCCGGAGATCAGCCCCAGCATTTT.

The CDR3 DNA sequence: TGTGCCAGCAGCCAAGGAGGCTCAATGAGTGGAAACACCATATATTTT. The encoded protein is CASSQGGSMSGNTIYF. V is TRBV3-1 (or the pseudogene TRBV3-2) and J is TRBJ1-3; D gene uncertain. Germline CDR1 is LGHDT and CDR2 is YNNKEL (reference sequence). V was shortened by 1 base and J by 3 bases, with 13 bases between the two germline ends. There are 16 residues in the CDR3.

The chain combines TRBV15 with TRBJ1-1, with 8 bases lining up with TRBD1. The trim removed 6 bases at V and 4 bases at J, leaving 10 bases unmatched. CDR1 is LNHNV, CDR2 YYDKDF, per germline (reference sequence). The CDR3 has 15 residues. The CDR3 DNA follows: TGTGCCACCAGAAACCGGACAGGGCTTTTCACTGAAGCTTTCTTT. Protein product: CATRNRTGLFTEAFF.

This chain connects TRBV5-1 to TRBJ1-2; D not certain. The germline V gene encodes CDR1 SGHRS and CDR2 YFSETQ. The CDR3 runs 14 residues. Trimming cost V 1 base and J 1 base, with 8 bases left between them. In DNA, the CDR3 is TGCGCCAGCAGCTTGTCCCGGGGTAACTATGGCTACACCTTC. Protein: CASSLSRGNYGYTF. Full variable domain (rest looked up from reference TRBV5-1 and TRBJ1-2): KAGVTQTPRYLIKTRGQQVTLSCSPISGHRSVSWYQQTPGQGLQFLFEYFSETQRNKGNFPGRFSGRQFSNSRSEMNVSTLELGDSALYLCASSLSRGNYGYTFGSGTRLTVV.